A single sample is the source of the 9 T cell receptor beta chains below, sequenced in a study of shared clonotypes between healthy human individuals (dated by TCRdb to the early 2020s). Library preparation used the immunoSEQ multiplex PCR assay. The table was pulled from immuneACCESS by TCRdb, which kept in-frame rearrangements only. Such tables lose some clones; where checked, under half of the loss comes from unresolved V genes, and the rest has no known cause. A total of 2 million to 2.5 million clones appear in this sample, almost 96% of them only once. The top ten clones comprise approximately 0.13% of the sample. The material sequenced was naive CD4+ T cells sorted from blood. Interpreted using the paper, the cell subset or site label stands for: CD45RA+ positively selected. These receptors all stem from a man aged 18 to 29 in good health.

This clone has only one observation. The V call is TRBV9, the J call TRBJ2-3; TRBD1 aligns across 11 bases. This CDR3 has 16 amino acids. Germline-derived CDR1 and CDR2 are SGDLS and YYNGEE. After removal of 4 bases from V and 4 bases from J, the junction contained 8 bases not matched to a gene. The CDR3 nucleotides read TGTGCCAGCAGCATAGGACAGGGGGCCGGCGCAGATACGCAGTATTTT. Protein sequence: CASSIGQGAGADTQYF.

This rearrangement joins TRBV7-2 to TRBJ2-7; no firm D call. V lost 0 bases and J lost 0, with 6 bases in between. This CDR3 is 14 amino acids long. Germline V gene data show CDR1 as SGHTA and CDR2 as FQGNSA. The CDR3 here is CASSLAVPSYEQYF. Here the CDR3 DNA reads TGTGCCAGCAGCTTAGCGGTTCCCTCCTACGAGCAGTACTTC.

The chain couples TRBV28 to TRBJ2-7, with D perhaps matching TRBD2 (7 bases). This CDR3 is 13 amino acids long. Germline V CDR1 and CDR2: MDHEN, SYDVKM. Trimming pared 2 bases from V and 5 bases from J, leaving 10 bases between. CDR3 nucleotide sequence: TGTGCCAGCAGTTTAATAGGGGGGGACGAGCAGTACTTC. This translates into CASSLIGGDEQYF.

V is TRBV5-1 and J is TRBJ2-7; TRBD1 agrees at 8 bases. The V gene end was trimmed by 2 bases and the J gene end by 2 bases; junction bases not matched to a gene: 6. The CDR3 totals 15 residues. CDR1 is SGHRS and CDR2 is YFSETQ in the germline V gene. The CDR3 region has the DNA TGCGCCAGCAGCTTTCAGACAGGGGTCGCCTACGAGCAGTACTTC. This translates into CASSFQTGVAYEQYF.

This chain links TRBV7-8 with TRBJ1-2, with 11 bases identical to TRBD1. V was clipped by 6 bases and J by 3 bases; unmatched bases: 18. Germline CDR1 and CDR2: SGHVS and FQNEAQ. The CDR3 is 19 residues long. CDR3 protein: CASRPLRWDRGSGDYGYTF. CDR3 in DNA: TGTGCCAGCAGACCTCTTAGGTGGGACAGGGGGAGTGGGGACTATGGCTACACCTTC.

This clone was observed a single time. The rearrangement joins TRBV7-2 to TRBJ2-7, with 9 bases fitting TRBD2. The CDR3 loop spans 14 amino acids. Trimming removed 2 bases from V and 7 bases from J; junction bases left unmatched: 6. In germline, CDR1 is SGHTA, CDR2 FQGNSA. DNA of the CDR3: TGTGCCAGCAGCTTACGGCTAGCGGGGAGGGAGCAGTACTTC. Amino acids: CASSLRLAGREQYF. The entire variable domain, with the rest obtained from reference TRBV7-2 and TRBJ2-7, is as follows: GAGVSQSPSNKVTEKGKDVELRCDPISGHTALYWYRQSLGQGLEFLIYFQGNSAPDKSGLPSDRFSAERTGGSVSTLTIQRTQQEDSAVYLCASSLRLAGREQYFGPGTRLTVT.

As for this clone: This sample includes further DNA sequences coding for the same CDR3. The rearrangement links TRBV9 to TRBJ1-5, with 7 bases that match TRBD1. CDR1 and CDR2 from the germline V gene are SGDLS and YYNGEE. This CDR3 comprises 14 residues. The V segment lost 0 bases and the J segment 7 bases; nucleotides outside the gene matches: 4. CDR3 protein: CASSVGQGGQPQHF. CDR3 DNA: TGTGCCAGCAGCGTAGGACAGGGAGGGCAGCCCCAGCATTTT. The full variable domain, rest sourced from reference TRBV9 and TRBJ1-5, is DSGVTQTPKHLITATGQRVTLRCSPRSGDLSVYWYQQSLDQGLQFLIQYYNGEERAKGNILERFSAQQFPDLHSELNLSSLELGDSALYFCASSVGQGGQPQHFGDGTRLSIL.

In its sample, this clone was seen a few times. The rearrangement uses TRBV5-1 and TRBJ2-2, with D maybe TRBD2 (5 bases). CDR3 size: 16 residues. Trimming removed 3 bases from V and 1 base from J, with 13 bases in between. Germline CDR1 and CDR2: SGHRS and YFSETQ. DNA of the CDR3: TGCGCCAGCAGCTCCCCCGAGACTAAGAACACCGGGGAGCTGTTTTTT. Its translation: CASSSPETKNTGELFF.

V gene TRBV6-1 combines with J gene TRBJ2-7; 7 positions match TRBD2. In germline, CDR1 is MNHNS, CDR2 SASEGT. Trimming at V came to 5 bases and at J to 0 bases, leaving 1 base not matched to a gene. This CDR3 is built from 13 residues. The CDR3 here is CASSRDYSYEQYF. CDR3 sequence (DNA): TGTGCCAGCAGTAGGGACTACTCCTACGAGCAGTACTTC.